Listed below are T cell receptor beta chains from one sample, sequenced in a study of cytomegalovirus exposure and HLA in healthy donors. Sequencing was performed with immunoSEQ multiplex PCR; in TCRdb, only in-frame clones are kept and a portion is missing. The sample shows approximately 120,000 clones, and 1.5% to 2.5% sits with its ten largest clones. Sequenced: PBMCs. The receptor source for this set is a woman in her sixties or seventies in good health and CMV-seronegative. Both conserved end residues are part of each CDR3. Each record gives: V gene, J gene, CDR3 length, D gene, CDR3 DNA, CDR3 protein. The D gene is left open where the match is weak.

TRBV30	TRBJ2-7	13	TRBD2	TGTGCCTGGAGCAAAGGACTAGCCTACGAGCAGTACTTC	CAWSKGLAYEQYF
TRBV5-1	TRBJ1-1	14	.	TGCGCCAGCAGCCCCGGCGGGGGCGGGACTGAAGCTTTCTTT	CASSPGGGGTEAFF
TRBV5-1	TRBJ1-1	15	TRBD1	TGCGCCAGCAGCTTGGTACGGACAGGGAACACTGAAGCTTTCTTT	CASSLVRTGNTEAFF
TRBV25-1	TRBJ1-4	16	TRBD1	TGTGCCAGCAGTGTTGGACAGGCCTCAACTAATGAAAAACTGTTTTTT	CASSVGQASTNEKLFF
TRBV14	TRBJ2-1	17	TRBD2	TGTGCCAGCAGCCCAAATCAGCGGGGGCGATGGTACAATGAGCAGTTCTTC	CASSPNQRGRWYNEQFF
TRBV5-1	TRBJ2-3	14	.	TGCGCCAGCAGCTTGCAGGGTGAGAAGGATACGCAGTATTTT	CASSLQGEKDTQYF
TRBV6-6	TRBJ2-1	15	.	TGTGCCAGCAGTTACCAGGTGTTCACGGACAATGAGCAGTTCTTC	CASSYQVFTDNEQFF
TRBV4-1	TRBJ1-4	15	TRBD1	TGCGCCAGCAGCCAACAACAGGGGGAATTTGAAAAACTGTTTTTT	CASSQQQGEFEKLFF
TRBV2	TRBJ2-7	14	TRBD2	TGTGCCAGCAAGGGACTAGCGGGGAAAGGCGAGCAGTACTTC	CASKGLAGKGEQYF
TRBV5-1	TRBJ1-2	13	TRBD1	TGCGCCAGCAGCAACCGACAGGGAGATGGCTACACCTTC	CASSNRQGDGYTF
TRBV5-1	TRBJ2-5	13	TRBD1	TGCGCCAGCAGTCGCCCGGGACAGGAGACCCAGTACTTC	CASSRPGQETQYF
TRBV2	TRBJ2-7	14	.	TGTGCCAGCAGTGAAAACCCCGACTTGGACGAGCAGTACTTC	CASSENPDLDEQYF
TRBV2	TRBJ1-6	14	.	TGTGCCAGCAGATATACAGGGCTAAATTCACCCCTCCACTTT	CASRYTGLNSPLHF
TRBV2	TRBJ2-2	14	TRBD2	TGTGCCAGCGTAAAGGGAGGGTTCGCCGGGGAGCTGTTTTTT	CASVKGGFAGELFF
TRBV2	TRBJ2-7	15	TRBD2	TGTGCCAGCAGTCCCGGTCTACTAGCGCCCTACGAGCAGTACTTC	CASSPGLLAPYEQYF
TRBV11-1	TRBJ1-1	15	TRBD1	TGTGCCAGCAGCTTGATGGGACAGATGAACACTGAAGCTTTCTTT	CASSLMGQMNTEAFF
TRBV28	TRBJ1-2	13	.	TGTGCCAGCAGTTTACAGGGCCCTAGTGGCTACACCTTC	CASSLQGPSGYTF
TRBV15	TRBJ1-6	16	.	TGTGCCACCAGCCGTGGGGACATATCAATTAATTCACCCCTCCACTTT	CATSRGDISINSPLHF
TRBV18	TRBJ1-1	14	.	TGTGCCAGCTCACCACAGAGCCAGAACACTGAAGCTTTCTTT	CASSPQSQNTEAFF
TRBV5-1	TRBJ1-2	15	.	TGCGCCAGCAGCTTGGCCCTGGACAGTAACTATGGCTACACCTTC	CASSLALDSNYGYTF
TRBV6-5	TRBJ2-7	14	.	TGTGCCAGCAGTTACTATATTTACTCCTACGAGCAGTACTTC	CASSYYIYSYEQYF
TRBV29-1	TRBJ2-7	13	TRBD1	TGCAGCGTTTCGGGACAGGGAAAGTACGAGCAGTACTTC	CSVSGQGKYEQYF
TRBV9	TRBJ2-1	16	TRBD2	TGTGCCAGCAGCGTACCTAGCGGGGGGGGCCGCAATGAGCAGTTCTTC	CASSVPSGGGRNEQFF
TRBV25-1	TRBJ2-1	11	.	TGTGCCAGCAGTGACGGGAATGAGCAGTTCTTC	CASSDGNEQFF
TRBV10-2	TRBJ2-7	15	TRBD1	TGCGCCAGCAGTGAGTCCGGGACAGGGGGATCTGGGCAGTACTTC	CASSESGTGGSGQYF
TRBV15	TRBJ1-6	15	.	TGTGCCACCAGCAGAGATCCCAAGGGACTTTCACCCCTCCACTTT	CATSRDPKGLSPLHF
TRBV6-6	TRBJ1-2	16	.	TGTGCCAGCACCGGGACAAGGGAGACGGCTAACTATGGCTACACCTTC	CASTGTRETANYGYTF
TRBV27	TRBJ2-7	14	.	TGTGCCAGCAGCTTCTCAGGGGACTCCTACGAGCAGTACTTC	CASSFSGDSYEQYF
TRBV25-1	TRBJ1-2	17	TRBD1	TGTGCCAGCAGTGAATCCCCGGGCAGGGGGAGTGTAGATGGCTACACCTTC	CASSESPGRGSVDGYTF
TRBV15	TRBJ2-1	14	TRBD1	TGTGCCACCAGCACCGGGACAGGACTCAATGAGCAGTTCTTC	CATSTGTGLNEQFF
TRBV18	TRBJ2-7	17	.	TGTGCCAGCTCACCAAGGGATTCGTCCAGGGAACCCCACGAGCAGTACTTC	CASSPRDSSREPHEQYF
TRBV27	TRBJ2-7	16	TRBD2	TGTGCCAGCAGTTTATTTCCTAGCGGGAGCTCCTACGAGCAGTACTTC	CASSLFPSGSSYEQYF
TRBV2	TRBJ2-5	14	TRBD1	TGTGCCAGCAGTGAAAGGGACAGAACAGAGACCCAGTACTTC	CASSERDRTETQYF
TRBV20-1	TRBJ1-2	11	.	TGCAGTGCTAGCGGACACGATGGCTACACCTTC	CSASGHDGYTF
TRBV28	TRBJ2-7	14	.	TGTGCCAGCAGACGAGCAGGGGGGCCCTGGGAGCAGTACTTC	CASRRAGGPWEQYF
TRBV7-9	TRBJ2-1	18	TRBD2	TGTGCCAGCAGCTTAGGATCCGGACTAGCGGCAACCTACAATGAGCAGTTCTTC	CASSLGSGLAATYNEQFF
TRBV20-1	TRBJ2-5	11	.	TGCAGTGGCAGGGTTCAAGAGACCCAGTACTTC	CSGRVQETQYF
TRBV19	TRBJ2-7	14	TRBD1	TGTGCCAGTAGTATTGGACAGGGTCTCAACAAGCAGTACTTC	CASSIGQGLNKQYF
TRBV4-1	TRBJ2-1	21	TRBD2	TGCGCCAGCAGCCAGACGCCTGGGCGGGGAGCGGGACCCCACAGAATCCATGAGCAGTTCTTC	CASSQTPGRGAGPHRIHEQFF
TRBV2	TRBJ1-4	13	.	TGTGCCAGCACACGAGGGCTTAATGAAAAACTGTTTTTT	CASTRGLNEKLFF
TRBV7-3	TRBJ1-1	14	.	TGTGCCAGCAGCTTACAGGGTTTTGACACTGAAGCTTTCTTT	CASSLQGFDTEAFF
TRBV7-7	TRBJ2-7	14	.	TGTGCTAGCAGTCGACAGGAAGGGTCCTACGAGCAGTACTTC	CASSRQEGSYEQYF
TRBV5-1	TRBJ2-3	12	.	TGCGCCAGCAGCGCCGGTGGAGATACGCAGTATTTT	CASSAGGDTQYF
TRBV25-1	TRBJ1-3	16	TRBD1	TGTGCCAGCAGCCCGGGACAGAGGTGGACTGGAAACACCATATATTTT	CASSPGQRWTGNTIYF
TRBV19	TRBJ1-5	15	.	TGTGCCAGTAGTATTAGGGGGTGGGAGAATCAGCCCCAGCATTTT	CASSIRGWENQPQHF
TRBV6-6	TRBJ2-1	13	TRBD1	TGTGCCAGCAGCCGACAGGGTTGGGATGAGCAGTTCTTC	CASSRQGWDEQFF
TRBV9	TRBJ1-2	13	TRBD1	TGTGCCAGCAGCGTACGAGGGGGCTCTGGCTACACCTTC	CASSVRGGSGYTF
TRBV10-2	TRBJ2-3	14	TRBD2	TGCGCCAGCAAGGCGGGAGGGCCGCCAGATACGCAGTATTTT	CASKAGGPPDTQYF
TRBV10-1	TRBJ2-7	15	TRBD1	TGCGCCAGCAGAGCAGGGACAGTAGTCGCCTACGAGCAGTACTTC	CASRAGTVVAYEQYF
TRBV28	TRBJ2-5	18	TRBD2	TGTGCCAGCAGTAGGCCCGCGCGGCTAGCGGGAAACCAAGAGACCCAGTACTTC	CASSRPARLAGNQETQYF
TRBV7-9	TRBJ2-5	16	TRBD2	TGTGCCAGCAGCTTAGGTTTAGCGGGGGCCCAAGAGACCCAGTACTTC	CASSLGLAGAQETQYF